The entry below gives a single T cell receptor beta chain sequence along with its context. The CDR3 loop spans 14 amino acids. The ends were cut back, 3 bases at V and 0 bases at J, with 8 bases in the middle. Germline V gives CDR1 MNHEY, CDR2 SMNVEV (reference sequence). This table comes from immunoSEQ multiplex PCR, and its TCRdb copy is limited to in-frame clones, with some not included. The sample yields about 260,000 clones, around 87% seen once. This record comes from a study of blood T cell repertoires in COVID-19. Overall study: Italy, Spain and the United States were the sources of the convalescent and acute COVID-19 samples.

Sample: peripheral blood. The sequence was collected from a woman aged 55-75 years with COVID-19, enrolled during active disease. This chain links TRBV27 with TRBJ1-2; no reliable D call. This CDR3 is CASSLDGTNYGYTF. CDR3 DNA: TGTGCCAGCAGTTTGGACGGGACTAACTATGGCTACACCTTC.